The clone carrying this T cell receptor (delta chain) was counted only a few times. The data were taken from a study of gamma-delta chains in newborns, infants, children. Study-wide context: Polyclonal expansion of innate γδ T cells after birth follows microbial exposure.

TCRdb re-called the reads through CATT. The table includes almost 800 delta-chain clones, roughly 1% detected once. The sequencing input was blood. The receptor was derived from a child in good health.

CDR3 residues: CASGPSLPGDKADKLIF. For the CDR3, the DNA is TGTGCCTCAGGGCCCTCCCTTCCGGGGGATAAAGCCGATAAACTCATCTTT. The V call is TRDV3, the J call TRDJ1, with 8 bases fitting TRDD3. CDR1 is TVYSNPD and CDR2 is GDNSRS in the germline V gene (reference sequence). After removal of 4 bases from V and 3 bases from J, the junction contained 19 bases not matched to a gene. There are 17 residues in the CDR3.